The 22 T cell receptor beta chains presented below share a single source sample, sequenced in a study of T-cell memory formation after mild COVID-19. Using its own MiXCR run on the 5' RACE reads, TCRdb lists one record per CDR3 protein. The sample lists about 470,000 distinct CDR3 sequences; approximately 25% were seen once. Sequenced material: PBMCs or a T cell subset sorted from them (not recorded which). These receptors came from an adult woman who had mild COVID-19 (a few samples of this study predate the infection). Cell type and time point are not known.

The chain joins TRBV5-6 to TRBJ2-7, with no clear D. V lost 2 bases to trimming and J lost 6 bases, with 18 bases between them. CDR1 is SGHDT and CDR2 is YYEEEE in the germline V gene. The CDR3 contains 15 residues. This chain's CDR3 is CASSLRGLGQLEQYF. In DNA form, the CDR3 reads TGTGCCAGCAGCTTAAGAGGTCTAGGCCAACTCGAGCAGTACTTC.

The rearrangement joins TRBV6-4 to TRBJ1-1; no clear D. The CDR3 contains 15 residues. Germline V gene lookup returns CDR1 MRHNA and CDR2 SNTAGT. Trimming left V 3 bases short and J 0 bases short, with 11 bases between. As DNA, the CDR3 is TGTGCCAGCAGTGAGTCCCACTTTATGAACACTGAAGCTTTCTTT. Translation gives CASSESHFMNTEAFF.

This clonotype has only one observation. The rearrangement uses TRBV11-2 and TRBJ2-7, with TRBD2 identical over 11 bases. This CDR3 contains 16 residues. From germline, CDR1 is SGHAT and CDR2 FQNNGV. V shed 2 bases and J 0 bases; nucleotides not matched to a gene: 3. The CDR3 region is CASSLLTSGASYEQYF. CDR3 bases: TGTGCCAGCAGCTTACTGACTAGCGGGGCCTCCTACGAGCAGTACTTC.

V and J are TRBV5-5 and TRBJ1-6; possible D gene TRBD1, 5 bases. Germline loops: CDR1 SGHKS, CDR2 YYEKEE (reference sequence). There are 19 residues in the CDR3. V was pared by 0 bases and J by 6 bases, with 22 bases between. In DNA, the CDR3 is TGTGCCAGCAGCTTGGCGCCACCTGCGACAGCGGCCGGTAATTCACCCCTCCACTTT. It specifies CASSLAPPATAAGNSPLHF.

V usage is TRBV4-1 and J usage is TRBJ1-2, with 9 bases fitting TRBD1. V shed 5 bases and J 4 bases; nucleotides not matched to a gene: 8. The CDR3 has 15 residues. Germline V gene data show CDR1 as MGHRA and CDR2 as YSYEKL. CDR3 sequence (DNA): TGCGCCAGCAGCTCACAGGACAGGGGTGGCTATGGCTACACCTTC. It encodes CASSSQDRGGYGYTF.

Only a few counts were recorded for this clonotype. The genes are TRBV20-1 and TRBJ1-1; 9 nucleotides line up with TRBD1. The germline V gene has CDR1 DFQATT and CDR2 SNEGSKA (reference sequence). The CDR3 sequence is 15 residues long. V gave up 4 bases and J gave up 3 bases; unmatched junction bases: 9. In DNA form, the CDR3 reads TGCAGTGCTACGGACCCCGACAGGGGGTACACTGAAGCTTTCTTT. Its translation is CSATDPDRGYTEAFF.

The chain carries TRBV6-5 and TRBJ2-1, with 10 bases that match TRBD2. The CDR3 length is 15 residues. Per the germline V gene, CDR1 is MNHEY and CDR2 is SVGAGI. The V gene end was trimmed by 0 bases and the J gene end by 7 bases; junction bases not matched to a gene: 3. CDR3 amino acids: CASSYSLAGANEQFF. The CDR3 nucleotides read TGTGCCAGCAGTTACTCCCTAGCGGGAGCGAATGAGCAGTTCTTC.

V usage is TRBV4-2 and J usage is TRBJ2-7; 13 bases are a match to TRBD2. This CDR3 spans 15 amino acids. Trimming at V came to 5 bases and at J to 6 bases, leaving 7 bases not matched to a gene. Germline V CDR1 and CDR2: LGHNA, YNFKEQ. CDR3 sequence (DNA): TGTGCCAGCAGCTTTACTAGCGGGAGGGCCGGCGAGCAGTACTTC. The encoded protein is CASSFTSGRAGEQYF.

V and J are TRBV29-1 and TRBJ2-7; 7 bases match TRBD1. Germline CDR1 SQVTM, CDR2 ANQGSEA. The length of the CDR3 is 14 residues. The V and J ends lost 4 bases and 2 bases, in that order; junction bases with no gene match: 8. Here the CDR3 reads CSVVTGAVPYEQYF. The CDR3 DNA follows: TGCAGCGTTGTTACAGGGGCCGTCCCCTACGAGCAGTACTTC.

J is TRBJ2-5 and V is TRBV12-3 or TRBV12-4; D is perhaps TRBD1 (6 bases). The CDR3 has 13 amino acids. Between the trimmed V and J ends, which lost 6 bases and 9 bases, there was a span of 17 bases. The DNA of the CDR3 is TGTGCCAGCAGCTGGGGGCAGGACGGGGCCCAGTACTTC. Translating gives CASSWGQDGAQYF.

This clonotype showed up just a few times. The rearrangement uses TRBV4-2 and TRBJ1-2; D call uncertain. Trimming stripped 0 bases from V and 7 bases from J, with 9 bases between. Germline V CDR1 and CDR2: LGHNA, YNFKEQ. The CDR3 consists of 13 residues. CDR3 region: CASSQDILVGYTF. The CDR3 DNA sequence: TGTGCCAGCAGCCAAGATATTCTCGTTGGCTACACCTTC.

This clonotype has a handful of counts. CDR3 amino acids: CATSDLPPGANVLTF. In DNA, the CDR3 is TGTGCCACCAGTGATTTGCCTCCTGGGGCCAACGTCCTGACTTTC. The chain is built from TRBV24-1 and TRBJ2-6; no firm D call. CDR1 is KGHDR, CDR2 SFDVKD, per germline. The CDR3 totals 15 residues. The V and J ends lost 0 bases and 2 bases respectively, with 4 bases between them.

In regard to this clonotype: The junction departs from the called germline gene at one end, perhaps through a read error. The V and J genes are TRBV10-3 and TRBJ2-7, with a tentative D call TRBD2 (5 bases). The CDR3 extends over 14 amino acids. Germline-derived CDR1 and CDR2 are ENHRY and SYGVKD. CDR3 nucleotides: TGTTCCATCAGTGAGGTGTCTAGCTTCTACGAGCAGTACTTC. This sequence encodes CSISEVSSFYEQYF.

This clonotype was detected a few times. V usage is TRBV3-1 and J usage is TRBJ2-7; D unresolved. This CDR3 contains 14 residues. V lost 4 bases and J lost 3, with 13 bases in between. The germline gives CDR1 LGHDT, CDR2 YNNKEL (reference sequence). The CDR3 spells CASSPAPTGYEQYF. The CDR3, as DNA: TGTGCCAGCAGCCCAGCACCGACTGGCTACGAGCAGTACTTC.

The chain couples TRBV28 to TRBJ2-5, with TRBD1 matching 9 bases. The V and J ends lost 4 bases and 5 bases, in that order; junction bases with no gene match: 8. The CDR3 runs 15 residues. Germline V gene data show CDR1 as MDHEN and CDR2 as SYDVKM. CDR3 coding DNA: TGTGCCAGCAGTTCCCCGGGACAGGGACATGAGACCCAGTACTTC. Translated, it gives CASSSPGQGHETQYF.

The chain has TRBV5-1 and TRBJ2-3; 9 bases line up with TRBD2. This CDR3 region has 16 residues. Per the germline V gene, CDR1 is SGHRS and CDR2 is YFSETQ. With 5 bases clipped from V and 2 bases from J, the junction kept 9 bases outside the gene matches. CDR3 DNA sequence: TGCGCCAGCAGGCTTGGGGGACTAGCAGACACAGATACGCAGTATTTT. Amino acids: CASRLGGLADTDTQYF.

In this sample, this clonotype turned up many times. The chain carries TRBV6-2 or TRBV6-3 and TRBJ2-5, with TRBD2 matching over 8 bases. The CDR3 spans 14 residues. Germline V lookup: CDR1 MNHEY, CDR2 SVGEGT. Germline trimming cut 6 bases from V and 6 bases from J; bases unmatched to any gene: 9. The DNA for the CDR3 is TGTGCCAGCAGCGATCCGGGACTAGGAAAGACCCAGTACTTC. Protein sequence: CASSDPGLGKTQYF.

This clonotype was seen a few times. V is TRBV29-1 and J is TRBJ2-7; D is perhaps TRBD1 or TRBD2 (5 bases each). Germline CDR1 is SQVTM and CDR2 is ANQGSEA. Trimming left V 4 bases short and J 1 base short, with 11 bases between. The CDR3 length is 13 residues. CDR3 bases: TGCAGCGTTGCCGGGACCCTATCCTACGAGCAGTACTTC. Amino acids: CSVAGTLSYEQYF.

This rearrangement joins TRBV13 to TRBJ2-5, with D perhaps given as TRBD1 or TRBD2 (5 bases each). Trimming shortened V by 6 bases and J by 3 bases, and 14 bases separated the two germline ends. This CDR3 region has 14 residues. Germline V lookup: CDR1 PRHDT, CDR2 FYEKMQ (reference sequence). The CDR3 coding sequence is TGTGCCAGCAGTTCCGGGACGGAAGAAGAGACCCAGTACTTC. Residues: CASSSGTEEETQYF.

In this sample, this clonotype is medium-sized. The rearrangement joins TRBV4-3 to TRBJ2-7; TRBD2 aligns across 10 bases. J gave up 2 bases and V 4 bases, and 8 bases lay outside the gene matches. Germline CDR1 LGHNA, CDR2 YSLEER. This CDR3 spans 16 amino acids. Here the CDR3 reads CASSLGLAGETYEQYF. The CDR3 DNA reads TGCGCCAGCAGCCTCGGGCTAGCGGGGGAGACCTACGAGCAGTACTTC.

The chain employs TRBV4-2 and TRBJ1-6; no clear D. V lost 4 bases and J lost 7, with 11 bases in between. This CDR3 contains 14 residues. CDR1 is LGHNA and CDR2 is YNFKEQ in the germline V gene. In nucleotides, the CDR3 is TGTGCCAGCAGCCCATCCGGGCCGAATTCACCCCTCCACTTT. Protein: CASSPSGPNSPLHF.

This clonotype has a handful of counts. The rearrangement uses TRBV30 and TRBJ2-3; 10 bases line up with TRBD2. CDR3 length: 17 amino acids. CDR1 is GTSNPN, CDR2 SVGIG, per germline (reference sequence). J was trimmed by 0 bases and V by 2 bases; bases with no gene match: 8. The CDR3 DNA follows: TGTGCCTGGAGTCCATCTAGCGGGGGCGGGAGCACAGATACGCAGTATTTT. Translation: CAWSPSSGGGSTDTQYF.